Below are 26 T cell receptor beta chains sequenced from a single sample in a study of blood T cell repertoires in COVID-19. Clones were sequenced by immunoSEQ multiplex PCR, and TCRdb holds only the in-frame ones, with some missing. The table shows 150,000 to 200,000 clones, with more than 75% occurring only once. Sequencing used peripheral blood. These receptors all stem from a man aged 18 to 30 with active or convalescent COVID-19.

This chain links TRBV5-1 with TRBJ1-1; 7 bases map to TRBD1. Losses at the gene ends were 0 bases for V and 0 bases for J; bases not matched to a gene: 5. The CDR3 has 16 amino acids. Germline assignment: CDR1 SGHRS and CDR2 YFSETQ. The CDR3 region has the DNA TGCGCCAGCAGCTTGGAAGCAGGGGGAATGAACACTGAAGCTTTCTTT. This sequence encodes CASSLEAGGMNTEAFF.

V usage is TRBV27 and J usage is TRBJ2-1, with 13 bases fitting TRBD2. Losses at the gene ends were 5 bases for V and 3 bases for J; bases not matched to a gene: 4. This CDR3 is 16 amino acids long. Germline CDR1 and CDR2: MNHEY and SMNVEV (reference sequence). As DNA, the CDR3 is TGTGCCAGCAGTCCGAGGACTAGCGGGAGCTACAATGAGCAGTTCTTC. As protein: CASSPRTSGSYNEQFF.

The chain joins TRBV7-6 to TRBJ1-1; a weak D match, TRBD1 (5 bases). Trimming took 5 bases from V and 1 from J, leaving 11 bases between them. Germline CDR1 SGHVS, CDR2 FNYEAQ. This CDR3 is built from 14 residues. CDR3 in amino acids: CASSPTVQNTEAFF. CDR3 sequence (DNA): TGTGCCAGCAGCCCGACAGTCCAGAACACTGAAGCTTTCTTT.

Comments on this clone: This sample includes further DNA sequences coding for the same CDR3. The rearrangement links TRBV7-9 to TRBJ1-1; D might be TRBD1 (5 bases). The CDR3 is 14 amino acids. CDR1 and CDR2 from the germline V gene are SEHNR and FQNEAQ (reference sequence). Trimming stripped 2 bases from V and 2 bases from J, with 9 bases between. Written as DNA, the CDR3 is TGTGCCAGCAGCTTATCACAGGCTAACACTGAAGCTTTCTTT. Its protein is CASSLSQANTEAFF.

About this clone: Other DNA sequences from this sample encode an identical CDR3 as well. This chain joins TRBV2 and TRBJ1-1, with D hard to call. CDR1 and CDR2 (germline): SNHLY, FYNNEI. This CDR3 comprises 11 residues. Between the trimmed V and J ends, which lost 6 bases and 4 bases, there was a span of 6 bases. The CDR3 nucleotides are TGTGCCAGCAGGCGGGGCACTGAAGCTTTCTTT. This translates into CASRRGTEAFF.

The rearrangement uses TRBV4-2 and TRBJ2-1; 11 positions agree with TRBD2. The germline V gene has CDR1 LGHNA and CDR2 YNFKEQ. This CDR3 spans 17 amino acids. The trim removed 1 base at V and 8 bases at J, leaving 10 bases unmatched. CDR3 coding DNA: TGTGCCAGCAGCCAAGTAGGAACTAGCGGGAGTGAGTATGAGCAGTTCTTC. Translated: CASSQVGTSGSEYEQFF.

The CDR3 DNA reads TGTGCCAGCAGCCCAGACAGGAGCTCCTATAATTCACCCCTCCACTTT. Translating it yields CASSPDRSSYNSPLHF. The gene calls are TRBV5-5 and TRBJ1-6; D perhaps matches TRBD1 (6 bases). The germline V and J ends were trimmed by 4 bases and 0 bases, with 11 bases remaining between them. The CDR3 spans 16 residues. Germline lookup yields CDR1 SGHKS and CDR2 YYEKEE (reference sequence).

V gene TRBV6-1 combines with J gene TRBJ2-1, with TRBD2 matching over 11 bases. The germline V gene has CDR1 MNHNS and CDR2 SASEGT. The CDR3 totals 16 residues. Trimming removed 3 bases from V and 8 bases from J; junction bases left unmatched: 9. The CDR3, as DNA: TGTGCCAGCAGTGATCCCACTAGCGGGAGTGATGATGAGCAGTTCTTC. This translates into CASSDPTSGSDDEQFF.

This chain links TRBV29-1 with TRBJ1-1; TRBD1 might be the D (5 bases). Between the trimmed V and J ends, which lost 5 bases and 2 bases, there was a span of 9 bases. The germline CDR1 and CDR2 sequences are SQVTM and ANQGSEA. CDR3 length equals 12 residues. The CDR3 DNA reads as TGCAGCGTTCAGACAGATAACACTGAAGCTTTCTTT. Residues: CSVQTDNTEAFF.

This sequence joins TRBV2 and TRBJ2-1; possible D gene TRBD2, 5 bases. The CDR3 is 16 amino acids. V dropped 4 bases and J dropped 4 bases, with 17 bases sitting between them. Germline CDR1 SNHLY, CDR2 FYNNEI. This chain's CDR3 is CASSVPLEGAYNEQFF. DNA for the CDR3: TGTGCCAGCAGTGTCCCTCTCGAGGGAGCTTACAATGAGCAGTTCTTC.

This clone was observed once. This chain connects TRBV19 to TRBJ2-7; D is possibly TRBD2 (6 bases). Germline V lookup: CDR1 LNHDA, CDR2 SQIVND (reference sequence). The CDR3 runs to 10 residues. The chain's CDR3 is CRRGGDEQYV. CDR3 sequence (DNA): TGTCGGAGGGGTGGTGACGAGCAGTACGTC.

The J gene is TRBJ2-5, the V gene TRBV11-2; D may be TRBD1 (6 bases). Per the germline V gene, CDR1 is SGHAT and CDR2 is FQNNGV. V was shortened by 2 bases and J by 2 bases, with 9 bases between the two germline ends. CDR3 size: 14 residues. The CDR3 DNA sequence: TGTGCCAGCAGCTTATCGGGGACACAAGAGACCCAGTACTTC. It codes for CASSLSGTQETQYF.

This clone was counted once. J is TRBJ2-1 and V is TRBV7-9, with 12 bases lining up with TRBD2. Germline-derived CDR1 and CDR2 are SEHNR and FQNEAQ (reference sequence). CDR3 size: 15 residues. J was trimmed by 4 bases and V by 4 bases; bases with no gene match: 2. The CDR3 spells CASSSTSGGYNEQFF. The DNA for the CDR3 is TGTGCCAGCAGCTCGACTAGCGGGGGATACAATGAGCAGTTCTTC.

V and J are TRBV5-4 and TRBJ2-3; 8 bases fit TRBD2. The CDR3 totals 15 residues. After removal of 4 bases from V and 5 bases from J, the junction contained 9 bases not matched to a gene. The germline V gene has CDR1 SGHNT and CDR2 YYREEE (reference sequence). CDR3 bases: TGTGCCAGCAGCCCACCGGGACTAGAACGAGATACGCAGTATTTT. Protein sequence: CASSPPGLERDTQYF.

The chain employs TRBV19 and TRBJ1-2; perhaps TRBD1 as D (6 bases). The germline V gene has CDR1 LNHDA and CDR2 SQIVND (reference sequence). This CDR3 spans 13 amino acids. V gave up 5 bases and J gave up 6 bases, with 13 bases separating them. CDR3 DNA sequence: TGTGCCAGTAGTTCACAGGGAATCCATGGCTACACCTTC. It yields the protein CASSSQGIHGYTF.

The chain recombines TRBV13 with TRBJ1-1; 8 bases fit TRBD1. Germline values: CDR1 PRHDT, CDR2 FYEKMQ (reference sequence). Losses at the gene ends were 0 bases for V and 1 base for J; bases not matched to a gene: 10. The CDR3 consists of 18 residues. The CDR3 DNA is TGTGCCAGCAGCTTAGGCCCCCTGTCCGACAGGGGGAACACTGAAGCTTTCTTT. Translation gives CASSLGPLSDRGNTEAFF.

The rearrangement links TRBV6-5 to TRBJ1-4; TRBD1 matches at 7 bases. The CDR3 length is 14 residues. Trimming removed 10 bases from V and 7 bases from J; junction bases left unmatched: 12. In germline, CDR1 is MNHEY, CDR2 SVGAGI. CDR3 in DNA: TGTGCCACTAGGACAGGTTCAGTATTTGAAAAACTGTTTTTT. This gives the protein CATRTGSVFEKLFF.

This sequence joins TRBV11-3 and TRBJ2-3; D remains unclear. CDR3 length: 13 amino acids. Trimming took 2 bases from V and 9 from J, leaving 12 bases between them. Germline loops: CDR1 SGHNT, CDR2 YENEEA. The CDR3 is CASSLNQRDTQYF. The CDR3, as DNA: TGTGCCAGCAGCTTAAATCAGCGAGACACGCAGTATTTT.

The chain uses TRBV3-1 (or the pseudogene TRBV3-2) and TRBJ1-6; 8 bases line up with TRBD1. Germline V gives CDR1 LGHDT, CDR2 YNNKEL (reference sequence). The trim removed 0 bases at V and 4 bases at J, leaving 5 bases unmatched. The CDR3 extends over 17 amino acids. This CDR3 reads CASSQDSGQDYNSPLHF. CDR3 nucleotide sequence: TGTGCCAGCAGCCAAGATTCGGGACAGGATTATAATTCACCCCTCCACTTT.

This chain links TRBV5-4 with TRBJ2-3; tentatively, D is TRBD1 (5 bases). Trimming cost V 0 bases and J 5 bases, with 13 bases left between them. CDR3 size: 15 residues. Germline V gene lookup returns CDR1 SGHNT and CDR2 YYREEE (reference sequence). The CDR3 DNA sequence: TGTGCCAGCAGCTTGGCCCTTACAGGAGAAGATACGCAGTATTTT. It encodes CASSLALTGEDTQYF. The complete variable domain, with remaining parts taken from reference TRBV5-4 and TRBJ2-3, reads ETGVTQSPTHLIKTRGQQVTLRCSSQSGHNTVSWYQQALGQGPQFIFQYYREEENGRGNFPPRFSGLQFPNYSSELNVNALELDDSALYLCASSLALTGEDTQYFGPGTRLTVL.

The chain links TRBV6-1 to TRBJ1-2; no reliable D call. The ends were cut back, 3 bases at V and 8 bases at J, with 19 bases in the middle. In germline, CDR1 is MNHNS, CDR2 SASEGT. The CDR3 is 15 amino acids. This CDR3 is CASSDGSGRSLGYTF. The CDR3 coding sequence is TGTGCCAGCAGTGACGGGAGTGGACGATCGCTGGGCTACACCTTC.

The J gene is TRBJ1-3, the V gene TRBV19, with 7 positions matching TRBD1. The length of the CDR3 is 14 residues. Germline V gene data show CDR1 as LNHDA and CDR2 as SQIVND (reference sequence). V lost 8 bases to trimming and J lost 2 bases; unmatched junction nucleotides: 6. In DNA form, the CDR3 reads TGTGCCAGTGCCGGGACAGTGCCTGGAAACACCATATATTTT. Amino acids: CASAGTVPGNTIYF.

The chain joins TRBV19 to TRBJ2-5; 9 bases agree with TRBD1. This CDR3 has 15 residues. Germline CDR1 reads LNHDA; CDR2 reads SQIVND (reference sequence). V lost 6 bases and J lost 5; bases outside the gene matches: 10. The CDR3 is CASRSTGGAGETQYF. The CDR3 DNA reads as TGTGCCAGTAGGTCCACAGGGGGCGCGGGGGAGACCCAGTACTTC.

The V gene is TRBV19, the J gene TRBJ1-5; D perhaps matches TRBD1 (5 bases). The ends were cut back, 4 bases at V and 6 bases at J, with 10 bases in the middle. The CDR3 length is 13 residues. The germline V gene has CDR1 LNHDA and CDR2 SQIVND (reference sequence). The DNA of the CDR3 is TGTGCCAGTAGTACGACAGTTGGTCAGCCCCAGCATTTT. Its translation is CASSTTVGQPQHF.

The gene calls are TRBV27 and TRBJ1-1; maybe TRBD1 (6 bases). CDR1 MNHEY and CDR2 SMNVEV come from the germline V gene (reference sequence). The CDR3 spans 14 residues. Trimming took 3 bases from V and 7 from J, leaving 15 bases between them. The CDR3 region has the DNA TGTGCCAGCAGTTTGCCGGGGGGGCAGCGTGAAGCTTTCTTT. This sequence encodes CASSLPGGQREAFF.

J is TRBJ1-4 and V is TRBV29-1; 7 nucleotides match TRBD1. Germline trimming cut 3 bases from V and 8 bases from J; bases unmatched to any gene: 9. Germline V CDR1 and CDR2: SQVTM, ANQGSEA. The CDR3 sequence is 14 residues long. Here the CDR3 DNA reads TGCAGCGTTGAGGTGCCGGGACAGAACGAAAAACTGTTTTTT. Translation gives CSVEVPGQNEKLFF.